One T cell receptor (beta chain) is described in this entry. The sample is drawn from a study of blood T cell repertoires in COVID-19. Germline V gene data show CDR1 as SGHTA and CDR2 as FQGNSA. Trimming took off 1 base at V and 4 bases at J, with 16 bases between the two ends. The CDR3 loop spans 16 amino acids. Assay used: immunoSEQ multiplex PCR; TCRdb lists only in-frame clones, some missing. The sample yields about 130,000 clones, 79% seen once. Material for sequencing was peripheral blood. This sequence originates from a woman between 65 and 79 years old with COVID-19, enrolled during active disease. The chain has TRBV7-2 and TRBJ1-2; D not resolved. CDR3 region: CASSLDRSGVGYGYTF. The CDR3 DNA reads TGTGCCAGCAGCTTAGATCGGTCGGGAGTCGGCTATGGCTACACCTTC.